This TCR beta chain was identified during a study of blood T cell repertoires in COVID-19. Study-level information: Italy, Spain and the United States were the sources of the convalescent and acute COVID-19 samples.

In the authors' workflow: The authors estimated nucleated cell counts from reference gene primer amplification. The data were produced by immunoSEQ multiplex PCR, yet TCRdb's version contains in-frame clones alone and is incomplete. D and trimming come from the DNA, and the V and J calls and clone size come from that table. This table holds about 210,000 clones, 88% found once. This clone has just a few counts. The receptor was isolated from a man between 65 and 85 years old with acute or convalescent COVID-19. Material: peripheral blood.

CDR3 in DNA: TGCGCCAGCAGCCGAGACGTTCTAGCGGGGCGTTCCTACGAGCAGTACTTC. Its translation: CASSRDVLAGRSYEQYF. The chain recombines TRBV4-3 with TRBJ2-7; 9 positions agree with TRBD2. With 4 bases clipped from V and 1 base from J, the junction kept 11 bases outside the gene matches. CDR1 and CDR2 (germline): LGHNA, YSLEER. The CDR3 sequence is 17 residues long.